The rows below give T cell receptor beta chains drawn from one sample of a study of blood T cell repertoires in COVID-19. Only in-frame clones appear in the TCRdb table, and some are missing; sequencing was by immunoSEQ multiplex PCR. The sample includes 150,000 to 200,000 clones, 75% to 90% of them seen just once. Sequencing input: PBMCs or T cells enriched from blood (not recorded which). These receptors came from a young woman who had recovered from COVID-19. CDR3s include the opening cysteine and the closing phenylalanine or tryptophan. The order of the fields is clone size, CDR3 length, D gene, V gene, J gene, CDR3 protein, CDR3 DNA. A D gene is named only where the DNA matches it firmly. A clone size is listed for some rows: how often the clone was seen (once, few, many), or a class if it is expanded.

NA	14	NA	TRBV4-3	TRBJ2-2	CASSQDPLSGELFF	TGCGCCAGCAGCCAAGATCCCCTATCCGGGGAGCTGTTTTTT
NA	15	NA	TRBV7-2	TRBJ1-6	CASSLSLTLREPLHF	TGTGCCAGCAGCTTAAGTCTGACTCTTAGAGAACCCCTCCACTTT
NA	17	TRBD1	TRBV14	TRBJ1-3	CASSPNRGQGSGNTIYF	TGTGCCAGCAGCCCCAACCGAGGACAGGGGTCTGGAAACACCATATATTTT
NA	15	TRBD2	TRBV5-1	TRBJ2-7	CASSRGLAVSYEQYF	TGCGCCAGCAGCAGAGGACTAGCGGTCTCCTACGAGCAGTACTTC
NA	14	NA	TRBV7-9	TRBJ1-2	CASSSLGSLDGYTF	TGTGCCAGCAGCTCACTAGGGAGTCTCGATGGCTACACCTTC
NA	18	TRBD2	TRBV5-6	TRBJ2-3	CASSRGTSGRNLADTQYF	TGTGCCAGCAGCCGAGGGACTAGCGGGAGGAACCTTGCAGATACGCAGTATTTT
NA	15	TRBD1	TRBV3-1/TRBV3-2	TRBJ1-2	CASSPWTGANYGYTF	TGTGCCAGCAGCCCCTGGACAGGTGCAAACTATGGCTACACCTTC
NA	14	TRBD1	TRBV6-5	TRBJ2-7	CASSQTGLSYEQYF	TGTGCCAGCAGTCAGACAGGGTTGTCCTACGAGCAGTACTTC
few	16	NA	TRBV9	TRBJ2-1	CASSSQPSLRNNEQFF	TGTGCCAGCAGCTCCCAACCTAGTCTGCGCAACAATGAGCAGTTCTTC
NA	14	NA	TRBV30	TRBJ1-4	CAWTKTDFYEKLFF	TGTGCCTGGACCAAGACAGATTTCTATGAAAAACTGTTTTTT
NA	11	TRBD1	TRBV6-2/TRBV6-3	TRBJ1-4	CASSPGQGGFF	TGTGCCAGCAGCCCGGGACAGGGAGGATTTTTT
NA	14	TRBD1	TRBV7-8	TRBJ2-3	CASKNRGGADTQYF	TGTGCCAGCAAAAACAGGGGTGGAGCAGATACGCAGTATTTT
NA	14	NA	TRBV7-9	TRBJ2-1	CASSLVRTSSEQFF	TGTGCCAGCAGCTTAGTTCGTACTAGCAGTGAGCAGTTCTTC
NA	12	NA	TRBV10-3	TRBJ1-2	CAISPFFSGYTF	TGTGCCATCAGTCCCTTTTTCTCGGGCTACACCTTC
NA	15	NA	TRBV15	TRBJ2-6	CATSSRSSGANVLTF	TGTGCCACCAGCAGCCGTAGCTCTGGGGCCAACGTCCTGACTTTC
NA	12	NA	TRBV30	TRBJ1-2	CARGHTNYGYTF	TGTGCCCGGGGGCACACGAACTATGGCTACACCTTC
NA	14	NA	TRBV7-9	TRBJ2-3	CASSLDAVTDTQYF	TGTGCCAGCAGCTTAGACGCAGTCACAGATACGCAGTATTTT
NA	16	NA	TRBV27	TRBJ1-4	CASSSLGGLAVEKLFF	TGTGCCAGCAGTTCGCTCGGGGGGCTCGCGGTTGAAAAACTGTTTTTT
few	12	TRBD1	TRBV28	TRBJ1-6	CASGGQYSPLHF	TGTGCCAGTGGGGGACAGTACTCACCCCTCCACTTT
NA	15	NA	TRBV6-5	TRBJ2-7	CASSHDRALSYEQYF	TGTGCCAGCAGCCACGACAGAGCCCTCTCCTACGAGCAGTACTTC
NA	13	NA	TRBV30	TRBJ1-1	CAWRPRGGTEAFF	TGTGCCTGGAGACCAAGGGGGGGAACTGAAGCTTTCTTT
NA	13	TRBD1	TRBV12-3/TRBV12-4	TRBJ1-5	CASKTGGSQPQHF	TGTGCCAGCAAGACAGGGGGCTCTCAGCCCCAGCATTTT
NA	15	NA	TRBV11-3	TRBJ1-6	CASSFVGGSNSPLHF	TGTGCCAGCAGCTTCGTCGGGGGATCTAATTCACCCCTCCACTTT
few	13	NA	TRBV5-1	TRBJ1-1	CASSLVPDSEAFF	TGCGCCAGCAGCTTGGTTCCCGACTCTGAAGCTTTCTTT
NA	13	NA	TRBV30	TRBJ2-6	CAWRAGWANVLTF	TGTGCCTGGCGGGCGGGATGGGCCAACGTCCTGACTTTC
NA	12	NA	TRBV12-3/TRBV12-4	TRBJ2-5	CASSKLRETQYF	TGTGCCAGCAGCAAACTAAGGGAGACCCAGTACTTC
NA	19	TRBD2	TRBV4-1	TRBJ2-7	CASSQDSGTSGRKSYEQYF	TGCGCCAGCAGCCAAGATTCAGGAACTAGCGGGAGGAAGTCCTACGAGCAGTACTTC
NA	16	NA	TRBV3-1/TRBV3-2	TRBJ1-1	CASSQNRDRMNTEAFF	TGTGCCAGCAGCCAAAACAGGGACCGTATGAACACTGAAGCTTTCTTT